A single T cell receptor beta chain is shown here with its context. Antigen unknown. Germline CDR1 and CDR2: KGHSH and LQKENI. With V trimmed by 0 bases and J by 7 bases, 5 bases remained unmatched. This CDR3 spans 15 amino acids. The PCR made use of 60 Vbeta and 13 Jbeta primers. Data came from immunoSEQ multiplex PCR; TCRdb stores just in-frame clones and leaves some out. The table has about 110,000 clones, 65% to 80% seen once. At sampling all donors were nominally healthy, likely with unrecorded immune exposures. The record originates from a study of cytomegalovirus exposure and HLA in healthy donors. Overall study results and limits: Later analysis associated a missense DCLRE1C variant with TCR beta V- and J-gene trimming. Versus the approximately 700-donor mean, an Asian-associated ancestry cluster reportedly showed fewer N-insertions in a later analysis. With further analysis later on, most CMV-associated TCR beta chains appeared HLA-restricted.

J is TRBJ2-3 and V is TRBV18, with TRBD1 matching over 9 bases. Sequenced material: PBMCs. The clonotype was recovered from a man aged 25-40 years in good health and CMV-seropositive. This CDR3 reads CASSPPSDRGNTQYF. CDR3 nucleotide sequence: TGTGCCAGCTCACCACCGAGCGACAGGGGGAATACGCAGTATTTT.